The present entry profiles one TCR beta chain with its context. This specimen belongs to a study of blood T cell repertoires in COVID-19. Study-wide background: From the United States, Italy and Spain came samples of acute and convalescent COVID-19. T cells, B-cell-depleted T cells, or PBMCs provided the cDNA or gDNA that served as material.

There are 11 residues in the CDR3. The V and J ends lost 2 bases and 7 bases respectively, with 4 bases between them. From germline, CDR1 is SGHKS and CDR2 YYEKEE (reference sequence). Original handling: Amplified reference gene primers provided the basis for estimating nucleated cell counts. The assay was immunoSEQ multiplex PCR, and TCRdb's table has in-frame clones only and misses some. V, J and clone size are those of that table, while D and trimming were read from the DNA. Of approximately 250,000 clones listed, approximately 87% are singletons. This TCR was sampled from a human donor in a cohort sampled during active COVID-19. The chain employs TRBV5-5 and TRBJ2-1; no reliable D call. The sequenced sample consisted of peripheral blood. CDR3 in amino acids: CASSFRNEQFF. In DNA, the CDR3 is TGTGCCAGCAGCTTTAGAAATGAGCAGTTCTTC.